The sequence of this T cell receptor (beta chain) was determined in a study of a mutant IDH1 vaccine in newly diagnosed glioma. Study-level information: Vaccination was launched 4-6 weeks after radiotherapy alone, or with temozolomide cycles.

Produced via immunoSEQ multiplex PCR; TCRdb's table is partial and in-frame only. The sample has approximately 61,000 clones, roughly 76% seen once. Note on this clone: Its antigen is unidentified.

This sample's time point: week 35, safety follow-up. It was 300 ug of mutant IDH1 20-mer peptide that made up each vaccine dose, given with topical imiquimod. The sample was PBMCs, taken from a glioma patient whose treatment included an IDH1 peptide vaccine. This TCR came from a middle-aged man with glioma.

CDR3 nucleotides: TGTGCCACCAGCAGAGAGGGAGTGGCGGACACAGATACGCAGTATTTT. Translated, it gives CATSREGVADTDTQYF. J is TRBJ2-3 and V is TRBV15; a possible D gene is TRBD2 (5 bases). The CDR3 runs 16 residues. Deletions cut 0 bases from V and 2 bases from J, with 12 bases between. Germline CDR1 reads LNHNV; CDR2 reads YYDKDF (reference sequence). Using reference TRBV15 and TRBJ2-3 for the parts outside the CDR3, the full variable domain is DAMVIQNPRYQVTQFGKPVTLSCSQTLNHNVMYWYQQKSSQAPKLLFHYYDKDFNNEADTPDNFQSRRPNTSFCFLDIRSPGLGDTAMYLCATSREGVADTDTQYFGPGTRLTVL.